The sequence of this TCR beta chain was determined in a study of tumor-infiltrating lymphocytes in primary liver carcinoma (dated by TCRdb to about 2017). The study in broad terms: Roughly five patients with histopathologically diagnosed primary liver carcinoma underwent surgical resection in China between November 2015 and 2016. The five patients, three men and two women aged 30 to 69 years, had hepatocellular carcinoma (four) or combined HCC and intrahepatic cholangiocarcinoma (one). Tumors of the five patients were stage T1-T3 N0M0 with maximum diameters of roughly 4.2 to 10 cm. Each sample produced roughly 3.65 to 7.13 million productive TCRbeta reads, and read depth showed no significant difference between tissue types. TCRbeta repertoire sequencing, expression microarrays and whole-exome sequencing were combined in the study across five regions of each liver tumor, with adjacent normal tissue and blood also included. TCRbeta repertoire sequencing covered 35 specimens from 5 patients: some 25 tumor regions, 5 adjacent noncancerous liver tissues and 5 peripheral blood samples. High reproducibility was observed for the technical replicate repertoires, with mean shared-clone rates around 0.9 and correlation coefficients above 0.95. Paper-wide results and their limitations: Because sequencing covered only the TCR beta chain and unpaired alpha chains were not captured, true repertoire diversity is likely underestimated. Only 4 or 5 patients were included in the study, and the authors note that the findings should be validated in a larger study. Compared with blood, tumors had a significantly larger share of the repertoire taken up by the top 250 clones (p = 0.039). Pairs of tumor regions showed greater repertoire overlap (mean about 36%) than tumor-adjacent pairs (roughly 17%) or tumor-blood pairs (roughly 15%), which is consistent with antigen-driven expansion. Because the samples were bulk and unsorted, CD4+ and CD8+ T cell repertoires could not be compared.

TRIzol reagent was used to extract blood RNA from unsorted whole blood, while the DNeasy Blood & Tissue kit provided the germline DNA. At the time of sampling, the patients were treatment-naive and had chronic HBV infection. Around 4 milliliters of peripheral blood were collected into K2EDTA tubes before surgery. This clonotype was recorded many times. Its antigen is currently not known. No base qualities exist here, and no much larger clone lies one base off it. The CDR3 numbers 13 residues from cysteine through phenylalanine. Only the CDR3 DNA stays, 39 bases, in frame from base 1. Based on the germline V gene, the CDR1 and CDR2 sequences are LGHNA and YSLEER. V lost 3 bases and J lost 7 bases, and the count of bases not matched to a germline gene is 3. TCRbeta-specific cDNA was reverse-transcribed from about 0.45 ug total RNA using a constant-region primer and ProtoScript II reverse transcriptase. Three nested multiplex PCR rounds, following a slightly modified ARM-PCR procedure, were used to build the TCRbeta libraries. Each of the first two PCR rounds ran for about 10 cycles using multiplex TRBV1-TRBV30 forward primers together with a Cbeta reverse primer. Sample barcodes and Illumina adapters were added in a final 25-cycle PCR using Deep VentR polymerase. Before sequencing, amplicons between 200 and 500 bp were purified from gel using a QIAquick gel extraction kit. An Illumina HiSeq 2500 was used to sequence the TCRbeta amplicons, generating 250-bp paired-end reads. Concerning the study's data processing: Reads were quality-trimmed with Trimmomatic v0.33, and paired reads were merged with FLASH v1.2.11 to recover full CDR3 sequences. V, D and J germline segments were assigned to the rearranged TCRbeta sequences by MiGEC v1.2.1b. Clonotype statistics and Shannon-Wiener diversity indices were calculated with VDJtools v1.0.0. To cut down on sampling bias, every analysis after diversity analysis relied on just the 250 most abundant clonotypes from each sample. Clones were called with MiXCR by TCRdb after fastp trimmed the public reads at Q25, and only in-frame beta chains were retained. All rows with the same CDR3 protein become a single entry with the most common DNA and genes. These V and J calls originate from TCRdb's pipeline instead of the authors' own analysis. This sample holds about 330,000 distinct CDR3 sequences; about two thirds were observed only once. The top ten clones comprise 6.5% of the sample.

The sequence came from a man aged 35 to 55 with primary liver carcinoma and hepatitis B virus infection. The material sequenced was peripheral blood. The rearrangement combines TRBV4-3 with TRBJ2-5; the junction holds 9 bases that match TRBD2. The CDR3 has the sequence CASSQGLAPTQYF. The sequenced DNA: TGCGCCAGCAGCCAGGGACTAGCCCCGACCCAGTACTTC.